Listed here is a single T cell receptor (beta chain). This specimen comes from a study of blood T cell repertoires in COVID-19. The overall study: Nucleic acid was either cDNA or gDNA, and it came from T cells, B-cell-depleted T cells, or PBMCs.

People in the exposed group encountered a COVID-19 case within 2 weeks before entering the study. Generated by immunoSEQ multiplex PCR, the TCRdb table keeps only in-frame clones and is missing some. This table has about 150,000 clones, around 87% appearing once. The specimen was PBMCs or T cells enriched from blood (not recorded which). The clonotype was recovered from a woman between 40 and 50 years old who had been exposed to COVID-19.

The CDR3 coding sequence is TGTGCCAGCACCCCAAGGAGGGGCCGGACTGGAAACACCATATATTTT. Amino acids: CASTPRRGRTGNTIYF. This chain connects TRBV7-3 to TRBJ1-3, with D perhaps matching TRBD1 (5 bases). The CDR3 covers 16 residues. Germline V CDR1 and CDR2: SGHTA, FQGTGA. V was clipped by 7 bases and J by 2 bases, with 18 bases between them.